The rows below give T cell receptor beta chains drawn from one sample of a study of tumor-infiltrating lymphocytes in oesophageal squamous cell carcinoma. One entry per CDR3 protein results from TCRdb running MiXCR on the PCR reads. The sample has 3,400 or so distinct CDR3 sequences; roughly 17% are singletons. Sequenced input: esophageal tumor tissue. These receptors all stem from a male donor with esophageal squamous cell carcinoma. CDR3s include the opening cysteine and the closing phenylalanine or tryptophan.

V | CDR3
TRBV4-2 | CASSQDRGPDEQYF
TRBV14 | CASSVSGGSVSEQYF
TRBV20-1 | CSAPRGNWQYF
TRBV27 | CASRPRVEVRTDTQYF
TRBV19 | CASSKAQGARGGYTF
TRBV5-1 | CASSLGLAGRSTDTQYF
TRBV2 | CASRKTSGGLGYQETQYF
TRBV11-2 | CASSSDRAGSDTQYF
TRBV27 | CASSFNTDTQYF
TRBV19 | CASSIESFGSHGYTF
TRBV7-6 | CASSRQDLGNSPLHF
TRBV19 | CASRGDRAANEGPLHF
TRBV7-8 | CASSAPLGQEQFF
TRBV12-3/TRBV12-4 | CASTLGALWLHLRF
TRBV12-3/TRBV12-4 | CASSLGHLEAFF
TRBV7-9 | CASSLVMGTGNTIYF
TRBV6-6 | CASSYGRNYGYTF
TRBV6-1 | CASRGTGQGVNEQFF
TRBV12-3/TRBV12-4 | CASSPIRGSPEAFF
TRBV18 | CASSPPLRRGLGTEAFF
TRBV11-2 | CASSLDRPYGYTF
TRBV27 | CASSLGLAYNEQFF
TRBV5-1 | CASSLAPDTQYF
TRBV6-1 | CASNWRQGFGYTF
TRBV6-1 | CASSHWSGTDTQYF